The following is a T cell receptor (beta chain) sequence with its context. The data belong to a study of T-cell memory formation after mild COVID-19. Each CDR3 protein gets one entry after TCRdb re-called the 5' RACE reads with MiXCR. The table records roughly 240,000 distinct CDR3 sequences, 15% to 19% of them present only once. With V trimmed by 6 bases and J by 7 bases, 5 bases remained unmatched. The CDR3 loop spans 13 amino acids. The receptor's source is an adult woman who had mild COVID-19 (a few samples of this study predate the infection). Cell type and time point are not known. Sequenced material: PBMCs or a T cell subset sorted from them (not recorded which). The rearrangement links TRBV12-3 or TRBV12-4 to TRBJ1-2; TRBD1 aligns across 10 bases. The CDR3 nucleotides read TGTGCCAGCAGGAGACAGGGGGCGGCTGGCTACACCTTC. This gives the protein CASRRQGAAGYTF.